The source of this TCR beta chain is a study of early stage breast cancer tumors. Study-wide background: Among some 12 ER+/PR+/HER2- tumors, eight were ductal, four lobular.

TCRdb's copy holds only in-frame clones and misses some; the assay was immunoSEQ multiplex PCR. The sample consists of about 30,000 clones, around 70% of them appearing once. Source material: blood. The sequence was obtained from a person aged 45 to 59 with breast cancer.

The DNA for the CDR3 is TGTGCCAGTAGTATAGGAGCGGGAGGGCCGGGGGATACGCAGTATTTT. It encodes CASSIGAGGPGDTQYF. V usage is TRBV19 and J usage is TRBJ2-3, with TRBD2 identical over 10 bases. This CDR3 comprises 16 residues. In germline, CDR1 is LNHDA, CDR2 SQIVND (reference sequence). V was pared by 1 base and J by 6 bases, with 7 bases of the junction left unmatched.